Each of the 22 T cell receptor beta chains below was sequenced from the same sample in a study of OX40 agonist ivuxolimab in advanced cancers. The table came from immunoSEQ multiplex PCR; TCRdb's copy has only in-frame clones and leaves some out. The sample has 48,000 or so clones; approximately 84% are singletons. This specimen was CD4+ or CD8+ T cells sorted from blood, taken in a trial of the OX40 agonist ivuxolimab. The receptors were sampled from an adult with an advanced solid tumor such as melanoma, head and neck, liver or kidney cancer.

The V call is TRBV28, the J call TRBJ2-1, with TRBD2 matching 7 bases. This CDR3 region has 12 residues. Germline CDR1 and CDR2: MDHEN and SYDVKM. V shed 2 bases, J shed 9 bases, and the junction held 1 base outside the gene matches. CDR3 region: CASSLGEGEQFF. CDR3 nucleotide sequence: TGTGCCAGCAGTTTAGGGGAGGGTGAGCAGTTCTTC.

The chain uses TRBV4-1 and TRBJ1-4; TRBD1 matches 7 bases. CDR3 size: 17 residues. Trimming cost V 1 base and J 3 bases; bases outside gene matches: 8. Germline CDR1 is MGHRA and CDR2 is YSYEKL. The CDR3, as DNA: TGCGCCAGCAGCCAAGTGGTAACAGGGGTAGCTAATGAAAAACTGTTTTTT. This sequence encodes CASSQVVTGVANEKLFF.

This clone was seen just once. V is TRBV5-1 and J is TRBJ2-5, with 11 nucleotides matching TRBD1. J lost 5 bases, V lost 4 bases, and 4 bases had no gene match. The CDR3 contains 14 residues. Germline V lookup: CDR1 SGHRS, CDR2 YFSETQ. In DNA form, the CDR3 reads TGCGCCAGCAGCAAGGGACAGGGGGTGGAGACCCAGTACTTC. Translated: CASSKGQGVETQYF.

The chain recombines TRBV4-1 with TRBJ2-5; D may be TRBD1 (5 bases). The germline V gene has CDR1 MGHRA and CDR2 YSYEKL. The V and J ends lost 7 bases and 2 bases respectively, with 11 bases between them. CDR3 size: 13 residues. DNA of the CDR3: TGCGCCAGCATGGACACCAAACAAGAGACCCAGTACTTC. Residues: CASMDTKQETQYF.

V gene TRBV6-6 combines with J gene TRBJ2-1, with 9 bases aligning to TRBD2. The CDR3 is 15 residues long. Trimming at V came to 0 bases and at J to 8 bases, leaving 5 bases not matched to a gene. The germline V gene encodes CDR1 MNHNY and CDR2 SVGAGI (reference sequence). The CDR3 reads CASSYSQRGVDEQFF. CDR3 bases: TGTGCCAGCAGTTACTCCCAGCGGGGGGTAGATGAGCAGTTCTTC.

The chain recombines TRBV4-1 with TRBJ1-1; D perhaps matches TRBD1 (5 bases). In germline, CDR1 is MGHRA, CDR2 YSYEKL. The CDR3 covers 18 residues. V dropped 2 bases and J dropped 9 bases, with 28 bases sitting between them. CDR3: CASSQLLVTGTLGTQAFF. Written as DNA, the CDR3 is TGCGCCAGCAGCCAACTATTAGTTACCGGGACTTTAGGTACTCAAGCTTTCTTT.

The rearrangement uses TRBV5-6 and TRBJ1-3; 10 positions agree with TRBD1. The V segment lost 5 bases and the J segment 4 bases; nucleotides outside the gene matches: 6. Germline V CDR1 and CDR2: SGHDT, YYEEEE. The CDR3 totals 15 residues. The CDR3 DNA sequence: TGTGCCAGCAGACGACAGGGGGCGGGAGGAAACACCATATATTTT. This sequence encodes CASRRQGAGGNTIYF. The full variable domain, its missing parts supplied by reference TRBV5-6 and TRBJ1-3, is DAGVTQSPTHLIKTRGQQVTLRCSPKSGHDTVSWYQQALGQGPQFIFQYYEEEERQRGNFPDRFSGHQFPNYSSELNVNALLLGDSALYLCASRRQGAGGNTIYFGEGSWLTVV.

This clone was observed once. The chain combines TRBV10-3 with TRBJ1-5; no clear D. The CDR3 is 14 residues long. V gave up 2 bases and J gave up 3 bases, with 8 bases separating them. Per germline, CDR1 ENHRY and CDR2 SYGVKD. The CDR3 sequence: CAISESSLNQPQHF. In nucleotides, the CDR3 is TGTGCCATCAGTGAGAGCAGTCTCAATCAGCCCCAGCATTTT.

The rearrangement uses TRBV6-1 and TRBJ1-2, with 7 bases matching TRBD1. Unmatched junction bases numbered 8, after V lost 6 bases and J lost 4 bases. The CDR3 sequence is 14 residues long. Germline V gives CDR1 MNHNS, CDR2 SASEGT. CDR3 protein: CASRAWDRAYGYTF. The CDR3 bases are TGTGCCAGCAGAGCTTGGGACAGAGCCTATGGCTACACCTTC.

J is TRBJ2-7 and V is TRBV15, with 7 bases that match TRBD2. From germline, CDR1 is LNHNV and CDR2 YYDKDF (reference sequence). The CDR3 has 15 amino acids. V was clipped by 6 bases and J by 3 bases; unmatched bases: 11. CDR3 DNA sequence: TGTGCCACCAGGTTGGCGGGCGGGAGTGGCTACGAGCAGTACTTC. This sequence encodes CATRLAGGSGYEQYF.

The J gene is TRBJ2-2, the V gene TRBV4-2; 15 bases are shared with TRBD2. The CDR3 covers 19 residues. Germline V gene data show CDR1 as LGHNA and CDR2 as YNFKEQ. V lost 1 base, J lost 4 bases, and 7 bases stayed unmatched. The CDR3 region has the DNA TGTGCCAGCAGCCAAGTTGGACTAGCGGGAGGGCCTGGCACCGGGGAGCTGTTTTTT. Amino acids: CASSQVGLAGGPGTGELFF.

V is TRBV30 and J is TRBJ2-3; D might be TRBD2 (5 bases). Germline CDR1 is GTSNPN and CDR2 is SVGIG (reference sequence). The CDR3 is made up of 16 amino acids. Trimming pared 0 bases from V and 0 bases from J, leaving 13 bases between. CDR3 sequence: CAWSVPRIASTDTQYF. Written as DNA, the CDR3 is TGTGCCTGGAGTGTACCAAGAATAGCGAGCACAGATACGCAGTATTTT.

The table lists this clone with a few counts. The same CDR3 arises from other DNA sequences in this sample as well. V is TRBV10-3 and J is TRBJ2-3; D unresolved. Germline CDR1 and CDR2: ENHRY and SYGVKD. The CDR3 runs 12 residues. V was pared by 4 bases and J by 0 bases, with 2 bases between. CDR3 DNA: TGTGCCATCAGTGGTAGCACAGATACGCAGTATTTT. It yields the protein CAISGSTDTQYF.

This sequence joins TRBV19 and TRBJ2-2, with unresolved D. Germline V gene data show CDR1 as LNHDA and CDR2 as SQIVND (reference sequence). The CDR3 is 12 amino acids. The V end was cut by 8 bases, the J end by 4 bases, with 8 bases between. The CDR3 nucleotides are TGTGCCAGTCCGGATCCCACCGGGGAGCTGTTTTTT. Translating gives CASPDPTGELFF.

This chain connects TRBV5-1 to TRBJ1-1; D not resolved. This CDR3 region has 14 residues. The V and J ends lost 2 bases and 10 bases respectively, with 18 bases between them. Germline values: CDR1 SGHRS, CDR2 YFSETQ. The DNA for the CDR3 is TGCGCCAGCAGCTTAGGAAACGCAGTAAAGGGAGCTTTCTTT. This encodes CASSLGNAVKGAFF.

This chain joins TRBV10-3 and TRBJ2-1; D gene ambiguous. In germline, CDR1 is ENHRY, CDR2 SYGVKD. Trimming left V 2 bases short and J 10 bases short, with 9 bases between. The CDR3 sequence is 12 residues long. The CDR3 is CAISEVGGEQFF. CDR3 DNA sequence: TGTGCCATCAGTGAGGTGGGTGGGGAGCAGTTCTTC.

The V gene is TRBV6-1, the J gene TRBJ2-2; D not resolved. V gave up 2 bases and J gave up 6 bases, with 10 bases separating them. This CDR3 has 14 amino acids. Germline V gene data show CDR1 as MNHNS and CDR2 as SASEGT. CDR3 nucleotide sequence: TGTGCCAGCAGTGAATTTAGTTCCCCCGGGGAGCTGTTTTTT. It translates to CASSEFSSPGELFF.

The V and J genes are TRBV9 and TRBJ2-7; TRBD1 is a possible D gene (6 bases). Trimming took 3 bases from V and 0 from J, leaving 16 bases between them. The CDR3 is 16 residues long. Germline V lookup: CDR1 SGDLS, CDR2 YYNGEE. The DNA of the CDR3 is TGTGCCAGCAGCGCCCGCTTGGGGGCGGGCTCCTACGAGCAGTACTTC. It specifies CASSARLGAGSYEQYF.

Notes on this clone: This sample also contains other DNA sequences that code for the same CDR3. CDR3 loop: CASSQVTGAGNTIYF. The CDR3 DNA reads TGTGCCAGCAGCCAAGTTACAGGGGCTGGAAACACCATATATTTT. This chain connects TRBV4-2 to TRBJ1-3, with 7 bases that match TRBD1. The ends lost 1 base at V and 2 bases at J; junction bases unmatched: 2. Germline CDR1 is LGHNA and CDR2 is YNFKEQ. The CDR3 sequence is 15 residues long.

This sequence joins TRBV2 and TRBJ2-7; D unresolved. V was clipped by 10 bases and J by 0 bases, with 13 bases between them. The CDR3 is 13 residues long. Per germline, CDR1 SNHLY and CDR2 FYNNEI. For the CDR3, the DNA is TGTGCCATCACGAAATCCACCTCCTACGAGCAGTACTTC. Amino acid sequence: CAITKSTSYEQYF. Variable domain in full (rest from reference TRBV2 and TRBJ2-7): EPEVTQTPSHQVTQMGQEVILRCVPISNHLYFYWYRQILGQKVEFLVSFYNNEISEKSEIFDDQFSVERPDGSNFTLKIRSTKLEDSAMYFCAITKSTSYEQYFGPGTRLTVT.

CDR3 loop: CASTRSGLSYNEQFF. The DNA of the CDR3 is TGTGCCAGCACCAGATCGGGGCTCTCCTACAATGAGCAGTTCTTC. The chain recombines TRBV7-2 with TRBJ2-1, with D tentatively TRBD1 or TRBD2 (5 bases each). CDR1 and CDR2 from the germline V gene are SGHTA and FQGNSA. The CDR3 consists of 15 residues. The V end was cut by 7 bases, the J end by 0 bases, with 13 bases between.

V gene TRBV7-2 combines with J gene TRBJ2-3; TRBD2 might be the D (5 bases). Germline-derived CDR1 and CDR2 are SGHTA and FQGNSA. The V and J ends lost 5 bases and 4 bases respectively, with 13 bases between them. This CDR3 has 14 amino acids. As DNA, the CDR3 is TGTGCCAGCAGCCTAACAACAGCGGCAGATACGCAGTATTTT. Protein: CASSLTTAADTQYF. The entire variable domain, with the rest obtained from reference TRBV7-2 and TRBJ2-3, is as follows: GAGVSQSPSNKVTEKGKDVELRCDPISGHTALYWYRQSLGQGLEFLIYFQGNSAPDKSGLPSDRFSAERTGGSVSTLTIQRTQQEDSAVYLCASSLTTAADTQYFGPGTRLTVL.